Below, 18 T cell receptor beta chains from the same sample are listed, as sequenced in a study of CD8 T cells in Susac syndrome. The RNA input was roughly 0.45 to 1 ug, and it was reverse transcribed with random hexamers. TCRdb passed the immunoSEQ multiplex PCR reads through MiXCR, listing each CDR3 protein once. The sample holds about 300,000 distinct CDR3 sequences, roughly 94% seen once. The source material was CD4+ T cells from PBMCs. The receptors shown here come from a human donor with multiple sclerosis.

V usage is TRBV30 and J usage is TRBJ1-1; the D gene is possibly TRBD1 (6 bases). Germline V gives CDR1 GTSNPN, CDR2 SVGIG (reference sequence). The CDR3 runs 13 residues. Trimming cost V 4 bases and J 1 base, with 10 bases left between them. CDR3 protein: CAWNPQGNTEAFF. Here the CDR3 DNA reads TGTGCCTGGAATCCACAGGGGAACACTGAAGCTTTCTTT.

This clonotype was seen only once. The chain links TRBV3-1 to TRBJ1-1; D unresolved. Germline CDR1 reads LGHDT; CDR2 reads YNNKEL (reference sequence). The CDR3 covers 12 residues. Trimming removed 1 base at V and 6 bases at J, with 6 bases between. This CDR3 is CASSQVRAEAFF. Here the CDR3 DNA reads TGTGCCAGCAGCCAAGTTCGAGCTGAAGCTTTCTTT.

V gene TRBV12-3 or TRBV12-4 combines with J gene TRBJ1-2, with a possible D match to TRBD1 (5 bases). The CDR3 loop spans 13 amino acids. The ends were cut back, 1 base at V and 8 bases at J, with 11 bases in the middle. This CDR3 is CASSLVGVGGYTF. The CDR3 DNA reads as TGTGCCAGCAGTTTAGTAGGGGTGGGCGGCTACACCTTC.

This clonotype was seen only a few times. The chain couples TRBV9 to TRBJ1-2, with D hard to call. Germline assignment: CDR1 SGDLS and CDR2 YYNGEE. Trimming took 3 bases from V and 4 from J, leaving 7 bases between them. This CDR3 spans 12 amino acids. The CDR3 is CASSAGLYGYTF. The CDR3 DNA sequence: TGTGCCAGCAGCGCCGGGCTCTATGGCTACACCTTC.

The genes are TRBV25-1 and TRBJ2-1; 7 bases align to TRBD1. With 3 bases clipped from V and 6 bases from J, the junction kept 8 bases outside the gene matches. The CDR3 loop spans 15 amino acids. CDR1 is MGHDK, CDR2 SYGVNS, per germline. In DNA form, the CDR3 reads TGTGCCAGCAGTGACTCTATTGGGACAGTCAATGAGCAGTTCTTC. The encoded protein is CASSDSIGTVNEQFF.

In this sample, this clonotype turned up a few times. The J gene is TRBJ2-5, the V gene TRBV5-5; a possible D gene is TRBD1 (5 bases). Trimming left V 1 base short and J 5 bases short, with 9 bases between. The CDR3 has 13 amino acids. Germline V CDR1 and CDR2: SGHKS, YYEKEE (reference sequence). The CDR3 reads CASSLSRVETQYF. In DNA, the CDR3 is TGTGCCAGCAGCTTGAGCAGGGTGGAGACCCAGTACTTC.

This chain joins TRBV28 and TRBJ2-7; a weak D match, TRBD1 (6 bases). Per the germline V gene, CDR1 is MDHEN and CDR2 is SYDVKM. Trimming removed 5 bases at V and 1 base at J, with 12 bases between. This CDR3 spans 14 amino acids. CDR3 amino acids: CASSPGDWSYEQYF. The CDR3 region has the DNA TGTGCCAGCAGTCCAGGGGATTGGTCCTACGAGCAGTACTTC.

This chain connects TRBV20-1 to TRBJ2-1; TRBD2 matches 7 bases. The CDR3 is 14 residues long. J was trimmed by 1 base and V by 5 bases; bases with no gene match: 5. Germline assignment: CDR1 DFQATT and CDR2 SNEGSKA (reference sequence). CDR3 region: CSAYIAGSYNEQFF. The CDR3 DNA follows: TGCAGTGCTTATATAGCGGGTTCCTACAATGAGCAGTTCTTC.

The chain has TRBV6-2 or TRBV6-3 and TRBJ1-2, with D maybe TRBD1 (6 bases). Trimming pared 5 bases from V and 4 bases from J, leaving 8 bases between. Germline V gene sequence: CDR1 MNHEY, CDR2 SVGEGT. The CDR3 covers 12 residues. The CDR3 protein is CASSGQTYGYTF. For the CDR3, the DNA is TGTGCCAGCAGTGGACAGACCTATGGCTACACCTTC.

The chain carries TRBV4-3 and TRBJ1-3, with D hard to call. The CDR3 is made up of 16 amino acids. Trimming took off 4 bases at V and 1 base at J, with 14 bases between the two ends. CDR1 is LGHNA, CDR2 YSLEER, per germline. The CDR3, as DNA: TGCGCCAGCAGCCGCGTAACTCTTGGGTCTGGAAACACCATATATTTT. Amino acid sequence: CASSRVTLGSGNTIYF.

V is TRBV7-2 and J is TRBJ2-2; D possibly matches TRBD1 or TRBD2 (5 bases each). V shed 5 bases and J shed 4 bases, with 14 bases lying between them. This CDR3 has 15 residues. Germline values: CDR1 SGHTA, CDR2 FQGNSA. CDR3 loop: CASSPRDRFTGELFF. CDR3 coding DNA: TGTGCCAGCAGCCCCAGGGACCGATTCACCGGGGAGCTGTTTTTT.

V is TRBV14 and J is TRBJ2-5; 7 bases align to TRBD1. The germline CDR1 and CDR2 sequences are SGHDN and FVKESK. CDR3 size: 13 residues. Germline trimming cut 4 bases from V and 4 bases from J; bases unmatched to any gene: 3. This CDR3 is CASSRQGSETQYF. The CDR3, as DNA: TGTGCCAGCAGCCGACAGGGCTCAGAGACCCAGTACTTC.

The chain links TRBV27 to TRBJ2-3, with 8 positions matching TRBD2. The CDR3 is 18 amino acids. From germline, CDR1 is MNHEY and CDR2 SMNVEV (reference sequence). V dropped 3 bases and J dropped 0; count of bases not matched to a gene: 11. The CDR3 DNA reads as TGTGCCAGCAGTTTTTGGAGCCAGCGGGGGTTTAGCACAGATACGCAGTATTTT. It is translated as CASSFWSQRGFSTDTQYF.

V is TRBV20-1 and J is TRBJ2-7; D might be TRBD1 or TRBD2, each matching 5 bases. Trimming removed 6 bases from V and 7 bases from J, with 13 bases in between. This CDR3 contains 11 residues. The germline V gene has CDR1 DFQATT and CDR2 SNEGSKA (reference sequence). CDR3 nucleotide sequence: TGCAGTGCCAGGGAGTTAAGAGAGCAGTACTTC. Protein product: CSARELREQYF.

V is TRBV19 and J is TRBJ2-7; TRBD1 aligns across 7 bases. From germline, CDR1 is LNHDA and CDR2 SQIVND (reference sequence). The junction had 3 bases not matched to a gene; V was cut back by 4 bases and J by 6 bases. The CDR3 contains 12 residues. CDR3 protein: CASSTSGGEQYF. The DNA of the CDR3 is TGTGCCAGTAGTACCTCAGGGGGCGAGCAGTACTTC.

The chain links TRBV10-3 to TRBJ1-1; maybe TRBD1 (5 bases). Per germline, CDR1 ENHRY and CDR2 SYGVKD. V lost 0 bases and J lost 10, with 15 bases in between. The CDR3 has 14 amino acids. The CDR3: CAISESKARVRAFF. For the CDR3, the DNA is TGTGCCATCAGTGAGTCGAAGGCCAGGGTGAGAGCTTTCTTT.

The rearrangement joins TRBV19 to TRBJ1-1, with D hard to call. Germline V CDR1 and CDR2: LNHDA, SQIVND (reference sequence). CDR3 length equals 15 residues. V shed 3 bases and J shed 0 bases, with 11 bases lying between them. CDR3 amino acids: CASSISGRVNTEAFF. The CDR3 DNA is TGTGCCAGTAGTATTTCCGGCAGAGTGAACACTGAAGCTTTCTTT.

In DNA form, the CDR3 reads TGTGCCAGCAGCCACGGACTAGCGGAGGCGCAAGAGACCCAGTACTTC. This sequence encodes CASSHGLAEAQETQYF. The chain employs TRBV3-1 and TRBJ2-5; TRBD2 aligns across 10 bases. Unmatched junction bases numbered 6, after V lost 3 bases and J lost 2 bases. Per the germline V gene, CDR1 is LGHDT and CDR2 is YNNKEL (reference sequence). This CDR3 spans 16 amino acids.